This T cell receptor (beta chain) appears in the sequencing data of a study of breast tumors, draining lymph nodes, adjacent tissues listed by TCRdb under 2016. For the wider study: In breast cancer patients, the study compared the TCR beta repertoires of tumor, adjacent nontumor tissue and axillary lymph nodes. In human breast cancer, the study set out to assess how tumor, surrounding tissue and draining lymph node repertoires relate to one another and whether T cells might be exchanged between them.

The axillary draining lymph nodes of breast cancer patients were the source of the lymph node samples. This clonotype came up many times. Its recognized antigen is unknown. Base qualities are not recorded, but no much larger clone differs from it by a single base. V is cut by 4 bases and J by 3 bases, and the space between the germline ends is 13 bases. The CDR3 covers 14 residues, taking in both the cysteine and the phenylalanine. This entry keeps only the CDR3 DNA: 42 bases, framed from base 1. In the germline V gene, CDR1 corresponds to SNHLY and CDR2 to FYNNEI. TCRdb records Illumina HiSeq 2000 as the sequencer. Multiplex PCR amplification was used to build the TCR beta chain libraries. High-throughput sequencing was used to analyze the amplified TCR beta chain products. TCRdb trimmed public reads at Q25 via fastp, called clones via MiXCR and kept in-frame beta chains. One record per CDR3 amino acid sequence lists the most common genes and DNA. The sample contains under 300,000 distinct CDR3 sequences, less than 40% of them found a single time. Jointly, the top ten make up about 3.3% of the sample.

Overall study results and their limits: The conclusion that tumor T cells originate in lymph nodes was framed as consistent with a hypothesis rather than directly demonstrated. The data were considered consistent with most tumor T cells being derived from the lymph node and subsequently expanding within tumor tissue. The similarity between tumor and nontumor tissue repertoires was significantly greater in luminal-like breast cancer than in basal-like breast cancer. Tumors showed preferential V and J gene usage, and their T-cell repertoire diversity fell below that of lymph nodes yet above that of nontumor tissue.

The chain was built from TRBV2 and TRBJ2-7; the D segment cannot be called with confidence. Sequencing was performed on axillary lymph node tissue. The TCR originated in a female donor with breast cancer. Some clones in this sample may be carry-over from other donors' samples. The DNA sequence is TGTGCCAGCAGTGGCGACAATTTGGGCTACGAGCAGTACTTC. This translates into CASSGDNLGYEQYF.